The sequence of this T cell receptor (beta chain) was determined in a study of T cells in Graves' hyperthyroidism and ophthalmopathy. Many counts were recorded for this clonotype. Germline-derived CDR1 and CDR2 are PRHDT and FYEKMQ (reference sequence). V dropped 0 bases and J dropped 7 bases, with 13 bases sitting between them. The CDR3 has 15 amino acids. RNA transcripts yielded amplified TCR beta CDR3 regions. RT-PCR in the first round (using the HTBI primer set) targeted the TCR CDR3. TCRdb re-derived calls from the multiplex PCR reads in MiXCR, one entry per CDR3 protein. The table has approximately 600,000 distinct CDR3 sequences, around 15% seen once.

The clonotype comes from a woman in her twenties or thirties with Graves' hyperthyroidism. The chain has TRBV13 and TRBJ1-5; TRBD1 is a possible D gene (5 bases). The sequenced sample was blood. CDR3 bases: TGTGCCAGCAGCTTAGGCCGGGAGGGGCCCCAGCCCCAGCATTTT. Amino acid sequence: CASSLGREGPQPQHF.